These T cell receptor beta chains were read from a single sample in a study of pediatric ulcerative colitis. Some clones are missing from TCRdb's copy, which holds only in-frame ones; the method was immunoSEQ multiplex PCR. The sample lists around 16,000 clones, about 80% occurring once. The specimen sequenced was gut tissue. The receptors were sampled from a boy younger than 18 who was a control in a study of pediatric ulcerative colitis. CDR3s include the opening cysteine and the closing phenylalanine or tryptophan. The D gene is left open where the match is weak. The size entry is marked missing in some rows and otherwise reads once, few, many or a size class.

abundance,d_gene,j_gene,v_gene,len,CDR3aa,CDR3nt
few,.,TRBJ1-1,TRBV25-1,13,CASTGPILAEAFF,TGTGCCAGCACAGGGCCCATTTTGGCTGAAGCTTTCTTT
.,.,TRBJ1-5,TRBV5-1,16,CASSLVTSGGNQPQHF,TGCGCCAGCAGCTTAGTTACATCTGGGGGCAATCAGCCCCAGCATTTT
.,.,TRBJ1-3,TRBV6-6,15,CASSYGGVSGNTIYF,TGTGCCAGCAGTTACGGCGGGGTATCGGGAAACACCATATATTTT
.,.,TRBJ2-2,TRBV5-4,17,CASSLTQSGTFTGELFF,TGTGCCAGCAGCTTGACGCAATCCGGGACCTTCACCGGGGAGCTGTTTTTT
.,.,TRBJ1-5,TRBV6-1,16,CASSEAWVYPNQPQHF,TGTGCCAGCAGTGAAGCATGGGTCTACCCGAATCAGCCCCAGCATTTT
once,.,TRBJ1-1,TRBV6-1,12,CASSENRDEAFF,TGTGCCAGCAGTGAAAACAGGGATGAAGCTTTCTTT
.,TRBD1,TRBJ2-2,TRBV4-3,15,CASSQERQGAGELFF,TGCGCCAGCAGCCAAGAAAGACAGGGTGCCGGGGAGCTGTTTTTT
few,.,TRBJ2-7,TRBV6-1,15,CASSEAGDGSYEQYF,TGTGCCAGCAGTGAAGCCGGGGACGGCTCCTACGAGCAGTACTTC
.,.,TRBJ2-3,TRBV2,13,CASSGRVRDTQYF,TGTGCCAGCAGCGGCAGGGTTAGAGATACGCAGTATTTT
.,TRBD2,TRBJ2-3,TRBV7-3,17,CASSSGTSGRSTDTQYF,TGTGCCAGCAGTTCCGGGACTAGCGGGAGGTCGACAGATACGCAGTATTTT
.,.,TRBJ1-4,TRBV7-8,15,CASRRTGTTNEKLFF,TGTGCCAGCAGGCGAACAGGGACCACTAATGAAAAACTGTTTTTT
.,.,TRBJ2-2,TRBV9,14,CASSPRLFTGELFF,TGTGCCAGCAGCCCCCGGCTTTTCACCGGGGAGCTGTTTTTT
.,.,TRBJ2-3,TRBV21-1,12,CASSTCTDTQYF,TGTGCCAGCAGCACTTGCACAGATACGCAGTATTTT
once,.,TRBJ2-2,TRBV10-2,14,CASSELANTGELFF,TGCGCCAGCAGTGAACTAGCGAACACCGGGGAGCTGTTTTTT
.,.,TRBJ1-1,TRBV5-4,13,CASSLGEGTEAFF,TGTGCCAGCAGCCTGGGAGAAGGCACTGAAGCTTTCTTT
.,TRBD1,TRBJ1-2,TRBV7-2,16,CASSPGGDWGGYGYTF,TGTGCCAGCAGCCCAGGGGGAGATTGGGGAGGCTATGGCTACACCTTC
.,.,TRBJ2-7,TRBV29-1,14,CSAASNQGSYEQYF,TGCAGCGCGGCGTCGAACCAGGGGTCCTACGAGCAGTACTTC
.,.,TRBJ2-3,TRBV29-1,12,CSVGALSYTQYF,TGCAGCGTTGGGGCCCTGTCATATACGCAGTATTTT
.,TRBD1,TRBJ1-1,TRBV19,16,CATRGGTGSLNTEAFF,TGTGCCACCCGAGGTGGGACAGGGTCCCTGAACACTGAAGCTTTCTTT
.,TRBD1,TRBJ1-1,TRBV19,14,CASRLRDRGTEAFF,TGTGCCAGTAGGCTCCGGGACAGGGGCACTGAAGCTTTCTTT
.,.,TRBJ1-1,TRBV6-6,11,CASGPDSEAFF,TGTGCCAGCGGCCCGGACAGCGAAGCTTTCTTT
.,TRBD1,TRBJ1-3,TRBV18,18,CASSDRDRGLESGNTIYF,TGTGCCAGCTCAGACCGGGACAGGGGGCTTGAGTCTGGAAACACCATATATTTT
.,.,TRBJ1-5,TRBV19,16,CASSIVSQGFTQPQHF,TGTGCCAGTAGTATAGTTTCACAGGGCTTTACTCAGCCCCAGCATTTT
.,.,TRBJ2-4,TRBV19,16,CASSFRTALAKNIQYF,TGTGCCAGTAGTTTTAGGACGGCGCTAGCCAAAAACATTCAGTACTTC
.,TRBD1,TRBJ1-3,TRBV28,15,CASSLAGGSGNTIYF,TGTGCCAGCAGTTTGGCAGGGGGCTCTGGAAACACCATATATTTT
.,TRBD2,TRBJ2-3,TRBV28,14,CASSPLAGEDTQYF,TGTGCCAGCAGTCCCCTAGCGGGAGAAGATACGCAGTATTTT
.,.,TRBJ2-7,TRBV6-5,14,CASSPGDRAYEQYF,TGTGCCAGCAGCCCAGGCGACCGAGCCTACGAGCAGTACTTC
.,.,TRBJ2-3,TRBV11-2,13,CASSPGVEDTQYF,TGTGCCAGCTCCCCGGGGGTCGAAGATACGCAGTATTTT
once,TRBD1,TRBJ1-2,TRBV9,15,CASSVATGGGYGYTF,TGTGCCAGCAGCGTAGCTACAGGGGGAGGCTATGGCTACACCTTC
.,.,TRBJ2-1,TRBV20-1,10,CSARRDEQFF,TGCAGTGCTAGGAGGGATGAGCAGTTCTTC
.,TRBD1,TRBJ2-7,TRBV5-6,15,CASSLRLDRVYEQYF,TGTGCCAGCAGCTTACGATTGGACAGGGTATACGAGCAGTACTTC
few,TRBD2,TRBJ2-2,TRBV14,15,CASSLRLADTGELFF,TGTGCCAGCAGCCTAAGACTAGCGGACACCGGGGAGCTGTTTTTT
.,.,TRBJ2-1,TRBV7-9,15,CASSLSRGIGNEQFF,TGTGCCAGCAGCTTGAGTAGGGGTATTGGGAATGAGCAGTTCTTC
.,TRBD2,TRBJ2-1,TRBV5-4,15,CASSLRLAGVGEQFF,TGTGCCAGCAGCTTAAGACTAGCGGGGGTCGGTGAGCAGTTCTTC
.,.,TRBJ2-3,TRBV6-6,13,CASSYDLTDTQYF,TGTGCCAGCAGTTACGACCTCACAGATACGCAGTATTTT
few,.,TRBJ2-7,TRBV18,15,CASSPRTAVSYEQYF,TGTGCCAGCTCACCACGGACAGCAGTCTCCTACGAGCAGTACTTC
.,.,TRBJ1-2,TRBV11-2,16,CASSSRMEEDPYGYTF,TGTGCCAGCAGCTCAAGGATGGAGGAGGATCCCTATGGCTACACCTTC
.,.,TRBJ1-3,TRBV5-1,15,CASSFGGGGGNTIYF,TGCGCCAGCAGCTTCGGAGGGGGTGGTGGAAACACCATATATTTT
.,TRBD2,TRBJ2-1,TRBV7-2,16,CASSLAASSGYNEQFF,TGTGCCAGCAGCTTAGCTGCGTCTAGCGGGTACAATGAGCAGTTCTTC
.,TRBD2,TRBJ2-7,TRBV28,14,CASIGTGRGREQYF,TGTGCCAGCATCGGTACGGGGCGCGGGAGGGAGCAGTACTTC
.,.,TRBJ2-1,TRBV6-1,16,CASSDPNRVSYNEQFF,TGTGCCAGCAGTGATCCTAACAGGGTATCCTACAATGAGCAGTTCTTC
.,.,TRBJ1-1,TRBV7-9,14,CASTLGQAFTEAFF,TGTGCCAGCACCCTCGGGCAGGCGTTCACTGAAGCTTTCTTT
once,.,TRBJ1-2,TRBV27,11,CASSLPGGYTF,TGTGCCAGCAGTTTACCCGGCGGCTACACCTTC
.,TRBD1,TRBJ1-2,TRBV7-2,14,CASHRQGMNYGYTF,TGTGCCAGCCACCGACAGGGAATGAACTATGGCTACACCTTC
.,TRBD2,TRBJ2-5,TRBV27,18,CASSLSRASGAYQETQYF,TGTGCCAGCAGTTTATCAAGGGCGAGCGGGGCGTACCAAGAGACCCAGTACTTC
few,TRBD1,TRBJ1-5,TRBV2,16,CASNTGGDVGNQPQHF,TGTGCCAGCAACACAGGGGGCGACGTTGGCAATCAGCCCCAGCATTTT
.,TRBD1,TRBJ2-1,TRBV11-2,14,CASSLDQGDNEQFF,TGTGCCAGCAGCTTAGATCAGGGGGACAATGAGCAGTTCTTC
.,TRBD1,TRBJ2-7,TRBV2,15,CASSSGTGVHYEQYF,TGTGCCAGCAGTAGCGGGACAGGGGTTCACTACGAGCAGTACTTC
.,TRBD1,TRBJ2-7,TRBV10-3,16,CAISEPQGVASYEQYF,TGTGCCATCAGTGAGCCACAGGGGGTTGCCTCCTACGAGCAGTACTTC
.,.,TRBJ1-1,TRBV18,12,CASSPRNAEAFF,TGTGCCAGCTCACCAAGAAATGCTGAAGCTTTCTTT
.,.,TRBJ1-2,TRBV5-5,15,CASSLFRRGHYGYTF,TGTGCCAGCAGCCTATTTCGCAGGGGTCACTATGGCTACACCTTC
.,.,TRBJ2-5,TRBV5-4,13,CASSLVGEETQYF,TGTGCCAGCAGCTTGGTAGGGGAAGAGACCCAGTACTTC
.,TRBD1,TRBJ2-5,TRBV7-6,14,CASRNRGTQETQYF,TGTGCCAGCAGGAACAGGGGGACCCAAGAGACCCAGTACTTC
.,TRBD1,TRBJ1-4,TRBV9,15,CASSAGTADNEKLFF,TGTGCCAGCAGCGCGGGGACAGCCGATAATGAAAAACTGTTTTTT
.,.,TRBJ2-5,TRBV2,12,CASSEGGETQYF,TGTGCCAGCAGTGAAGGGGGAGAGACCCAGTACTTC